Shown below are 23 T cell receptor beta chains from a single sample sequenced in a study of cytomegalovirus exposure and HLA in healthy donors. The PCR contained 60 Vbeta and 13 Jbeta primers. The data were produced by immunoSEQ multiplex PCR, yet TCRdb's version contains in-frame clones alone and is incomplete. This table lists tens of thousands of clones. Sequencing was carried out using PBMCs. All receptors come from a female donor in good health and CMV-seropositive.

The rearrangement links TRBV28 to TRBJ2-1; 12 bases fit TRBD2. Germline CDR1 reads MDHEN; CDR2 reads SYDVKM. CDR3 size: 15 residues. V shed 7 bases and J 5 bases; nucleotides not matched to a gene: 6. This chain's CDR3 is CASTLAGGRHNEQFF. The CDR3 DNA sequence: TGTGCCAGCACCCTAGCGGGAGGGAGACACAATGAGCAGTTCTTC.

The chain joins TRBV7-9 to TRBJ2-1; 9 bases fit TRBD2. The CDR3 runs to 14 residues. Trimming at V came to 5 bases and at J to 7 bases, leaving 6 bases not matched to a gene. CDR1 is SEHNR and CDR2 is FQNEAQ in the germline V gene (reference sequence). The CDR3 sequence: CASSLSGGGNEQFF. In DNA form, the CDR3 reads TGTGCCAGCAGCCTTAGCGGGGGCGGAAATGAGCAGTTCTTC.

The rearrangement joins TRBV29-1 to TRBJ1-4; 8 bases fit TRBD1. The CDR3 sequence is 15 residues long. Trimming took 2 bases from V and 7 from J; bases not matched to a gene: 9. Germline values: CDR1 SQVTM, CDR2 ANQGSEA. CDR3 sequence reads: CSVEKEQGAGEKLFF. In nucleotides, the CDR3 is TGCAGCGTTGAAAAGGAGCAGGGGGCAGGTGAAAAACTGTTTTTT.

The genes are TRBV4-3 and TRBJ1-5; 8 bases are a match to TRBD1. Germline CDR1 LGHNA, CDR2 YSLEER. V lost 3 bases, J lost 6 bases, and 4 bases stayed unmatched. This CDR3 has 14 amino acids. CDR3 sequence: CASSHGTGRQPQHF. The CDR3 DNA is TGCGCCAGCAGCCACGGGACAGGTCGTCAGCCCCAGCATTTT.

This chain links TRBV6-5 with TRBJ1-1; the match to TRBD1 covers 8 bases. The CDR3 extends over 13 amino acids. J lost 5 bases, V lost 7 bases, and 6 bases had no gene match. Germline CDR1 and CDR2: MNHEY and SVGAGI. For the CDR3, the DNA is TGTGCCAGCAATAAAGACAGGGGAACTGAAGCTTTCTTT. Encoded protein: CASNKDRGTEAFF.

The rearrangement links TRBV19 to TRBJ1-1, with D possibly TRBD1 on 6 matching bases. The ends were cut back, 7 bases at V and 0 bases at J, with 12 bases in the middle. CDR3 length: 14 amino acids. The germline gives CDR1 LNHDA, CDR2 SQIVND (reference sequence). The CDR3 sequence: CASTDGGMNTEAFF. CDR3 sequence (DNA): TGTGCCAGTACTGATGGGGGCATGAACACTGAAGCTTTCTTT.

Here the CDR3 reads CSVGGQGETQYF. CDR3 in DNA: TGCAGCGTTGGGGGACAGGGAGAGACCCAGTACTTC. The chain carries TRBV29-1 and TRBJ2-5; 9 nucleotides agree with TRBD1. CDR3 size: 12 residues. The germline CDR1 and CDR2 sequences are SQVTM and ANQGSEA. Trimming at V came to 4 bases and at J to 4 bases, leaving 1 base not matched to a gene.

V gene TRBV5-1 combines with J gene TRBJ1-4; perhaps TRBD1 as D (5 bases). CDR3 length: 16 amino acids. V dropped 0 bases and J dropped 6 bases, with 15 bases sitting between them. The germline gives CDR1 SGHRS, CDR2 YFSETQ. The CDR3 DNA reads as TGCGCCAGCAGCTTGGCAGGGCAGCAAGTGGATGAAAAACTGTTTTTT. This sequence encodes CASSLAGQQVDEKLFF.

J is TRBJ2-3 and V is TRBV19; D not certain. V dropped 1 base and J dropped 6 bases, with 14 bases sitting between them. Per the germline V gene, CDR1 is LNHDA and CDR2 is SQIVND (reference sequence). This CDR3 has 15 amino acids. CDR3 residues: CASSIVDSRSDTQYF. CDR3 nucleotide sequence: TGTGCCAGTAGTATAGTCGATAGCCGGTCGGATACGCAGTATTTT.

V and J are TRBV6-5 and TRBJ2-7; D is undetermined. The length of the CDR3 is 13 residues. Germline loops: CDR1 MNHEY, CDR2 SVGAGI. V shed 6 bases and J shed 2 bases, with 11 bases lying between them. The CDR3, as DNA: TGTGCCAGCAGGCGAGAAATACCCTACGAGCAGTACTTC. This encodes CASRREIPYEQYF.

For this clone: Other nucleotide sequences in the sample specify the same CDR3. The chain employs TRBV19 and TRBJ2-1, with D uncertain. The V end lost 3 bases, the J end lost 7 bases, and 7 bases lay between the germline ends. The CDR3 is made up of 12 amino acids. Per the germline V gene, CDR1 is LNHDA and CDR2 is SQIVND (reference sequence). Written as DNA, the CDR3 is TGTGCCAGTAGTATTTCCTCTAATGAGCAGTTCTTC. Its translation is CASSISSNEQFF. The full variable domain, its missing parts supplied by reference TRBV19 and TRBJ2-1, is DGGITQSPKYLFRKEGQNVTLSCEQNLNHDAMYWYRQDPGQGLRLIYYSQIVNDFQKGDIAEGYSVSREKKESFPLTVTSAQKNPTAFYLCASSISSNEQFFGPGTRLTVL.

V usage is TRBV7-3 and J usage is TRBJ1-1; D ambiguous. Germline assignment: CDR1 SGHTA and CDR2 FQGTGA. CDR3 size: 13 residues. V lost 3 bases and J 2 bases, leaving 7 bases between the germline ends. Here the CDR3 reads CASSLSLNTEAFF. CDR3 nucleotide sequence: TGTGCCAGCAGCTTGAGTTTAAACACTGAAGCTTTCTTT.

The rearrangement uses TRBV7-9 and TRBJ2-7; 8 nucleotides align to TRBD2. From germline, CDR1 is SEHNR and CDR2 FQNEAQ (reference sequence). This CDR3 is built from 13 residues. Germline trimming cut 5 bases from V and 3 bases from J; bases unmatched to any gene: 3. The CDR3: CASSEREIYEQYF. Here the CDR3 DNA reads TGTGCCAGCAGCGAGCGGGAGATCTACGAGCAGTACTTC.

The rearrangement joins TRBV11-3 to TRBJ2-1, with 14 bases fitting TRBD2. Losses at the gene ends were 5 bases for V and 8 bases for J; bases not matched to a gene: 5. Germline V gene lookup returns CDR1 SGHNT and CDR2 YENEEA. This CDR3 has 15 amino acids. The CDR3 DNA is TGTGCCAGCAGCCTGACTAGCGGGGGGGCTCATGAGCAGTTCTTC. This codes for CASSLTSGGAHEQFF.

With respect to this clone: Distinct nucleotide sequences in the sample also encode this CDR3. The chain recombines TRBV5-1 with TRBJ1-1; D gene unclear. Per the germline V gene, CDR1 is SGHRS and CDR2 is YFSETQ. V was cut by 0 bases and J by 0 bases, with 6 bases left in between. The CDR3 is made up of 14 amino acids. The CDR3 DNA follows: TGCGCCAGCAGCTTGGGGCAGATGAACACTGAAGCTTTCTTT. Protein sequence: CASSLGQMNTEAFF.

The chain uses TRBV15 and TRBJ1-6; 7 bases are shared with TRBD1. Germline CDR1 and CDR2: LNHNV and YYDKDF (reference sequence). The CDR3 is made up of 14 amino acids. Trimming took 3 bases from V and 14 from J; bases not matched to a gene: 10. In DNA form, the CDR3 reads TGTGCCACCAGCAGTGACACAGGGGACGGGACCCTCCACTTT. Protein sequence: CATSSDTGDGTLHF.

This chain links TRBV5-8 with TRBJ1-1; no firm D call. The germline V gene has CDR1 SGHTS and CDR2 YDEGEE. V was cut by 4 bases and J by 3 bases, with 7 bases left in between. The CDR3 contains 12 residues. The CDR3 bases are TGTGCCAGCAGCATACAGTACACTGAAGCTTTCTTT. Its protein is CASSIQYTEAFF.

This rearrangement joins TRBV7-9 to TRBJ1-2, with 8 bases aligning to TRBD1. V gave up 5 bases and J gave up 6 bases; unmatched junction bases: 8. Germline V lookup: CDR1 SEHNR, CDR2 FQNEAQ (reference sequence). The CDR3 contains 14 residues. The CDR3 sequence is CASSLWTGWDGYTF. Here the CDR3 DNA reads TGTGCCAGCAGCCTCTGGACAGGGTGGGATGGCTACACCTTC.

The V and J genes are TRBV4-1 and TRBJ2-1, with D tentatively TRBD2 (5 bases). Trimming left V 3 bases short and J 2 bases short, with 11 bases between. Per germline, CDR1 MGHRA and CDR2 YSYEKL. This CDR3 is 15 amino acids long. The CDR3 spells CASSQPRTAYNEQFF. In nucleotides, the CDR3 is TGCGCCAGCAGCCAGCCCCGGACTGCCTACAATGAGCAGTTCTTC.

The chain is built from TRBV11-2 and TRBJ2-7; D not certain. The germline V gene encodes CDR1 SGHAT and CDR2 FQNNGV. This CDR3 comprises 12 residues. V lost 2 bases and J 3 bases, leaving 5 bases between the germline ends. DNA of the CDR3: TGTGCCAGCAGCTTAATCAGCTACGAGCAGTACTTC. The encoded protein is CASSLISYEQYF. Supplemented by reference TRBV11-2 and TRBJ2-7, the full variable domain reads EAGVAQSPRYKIIEKRQSVAFWCNPISGHATLYWYQQILGQGPKLLIQFQNNGVVDDSQLPKDRFSAERLKGVDSTLKIQPAKLEDSAVYLCASSLISYEQYFGPGTRLTVT.

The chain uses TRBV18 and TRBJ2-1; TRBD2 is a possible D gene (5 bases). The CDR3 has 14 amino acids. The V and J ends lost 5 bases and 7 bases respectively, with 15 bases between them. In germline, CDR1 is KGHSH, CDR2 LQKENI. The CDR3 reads CASSSQRSGNEQFF. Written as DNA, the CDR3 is TGTGCCAGCTCAAGTCAGCGGAGTGGTAATGAGCAGTTCTTC.

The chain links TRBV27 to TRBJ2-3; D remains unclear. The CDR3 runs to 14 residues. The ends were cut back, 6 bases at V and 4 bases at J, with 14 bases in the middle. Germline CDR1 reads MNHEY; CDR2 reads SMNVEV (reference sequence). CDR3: CASRTYGSADTQYF. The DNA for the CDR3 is TGTGCCAGCAGGACCTACGGGTCCGCAGATACGCAGTATTTT.

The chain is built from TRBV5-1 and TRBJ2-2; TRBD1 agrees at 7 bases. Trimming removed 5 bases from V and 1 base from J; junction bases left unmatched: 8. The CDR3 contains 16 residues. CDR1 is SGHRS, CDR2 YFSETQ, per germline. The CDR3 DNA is TGCGCCAGCAGGTCGTTCACAGGGGTGAACACCGGGGAGCTGTTTTTT. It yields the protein CASRSFTGVNTGELFF.